The 23 T cell receptor beta chains given below trace back to one sample, sequenced in a study of T cell responses to AZD1222 COVID-19 vaccine. TCRdb keeps only in-frame clones here, not all; method: immunoSEQ multiplex PCR. The sample lists more than 85,000 clones, about 90% occurring once. Sequencing was performed on peripheral blood, taken on day 0 of AZD1222 vaccination. The receptors come from an adult in good health.

The rearrangement joins TRBV4-3 to TRBJ1-6; D remains ambiguous. This CDR3 has 16 residues. V lost 3 bases and J lost 0, with 9 bases in between. Per the germline V gene, CDR1 is LGHNA and CDR2 is YSLEER. CDR3 in DNA: TGCGCCAGCAGCCAGTTTACGAGCTCCTATAATTCACCCCTCCACTTT. It translates to CASSQFTSSYNSPLHF.

V and J are TRBV15 and TRBJ1-1; a possible D gene is TRBD1 (6 bases). V lost 1 base and J lost 2, with 8 bases in between. This CDR3 is built from 14 residues. From germline, CDR1 is LNHNV and CDR2 YYDKDF (reference sequence). CDR3 nucleotide sequence: TGTGCCACCAGCAGAGGGACAGAAAACACTGAAGCTTTCTTT. It yields the protein CATSRGTENTEAFF.

This chain connects TRBV2 to TRBJ1-2; 10 positions agree with TRBD1. The CDR3 spans 15 residues. V trimming: 7 bases; J trimming: 2 bases; junction bases outside the gene matches: 7. Germline V gene sequence: CDR1 SNHLY, CDR2 FYNNEI. This CDR3 is CASIRDRGPNYGYTF. CDR3 bases: TGTGCCAGCATCCGGGACAGGGGACCAAACTATGGCTACACCTTC.

This clone was picked up one time. The gene calls are TRBV11-2 and TRBJ1-1, with 7 bases fitting TRBD1. V gave up 5 bases and J gave up 0 bases; unmatched junction bases: 6. The germline V gene encodes CDR1 SGHAT and CDR2 FQNNGV. This CDR3 has 15 amino acids. The CDR3 sequence is CASSPQTGMNTEAFF. CDR3 in DNA: TGTGCCAGCAGCCCCCAGACAGGGATGAACACTGAAGCTTTCTTT.

This sequence joins TRBV2 and TRBJ1-1; possibly TRBD1 for D (6 bases). CDR1 is SNHLY, CDR2 FYNNEI, per germline. Trimming removed 6 bases from V and 3 bases from J, with 8 bases in between. This CDR3 is built from 12 residues. The CDR3 DNA reads TGTGCCAGCAGCACAGGGTACACTGAAGCTTTCTTT. This sequence encodes CASSTGYTEAFF.

J is TRBJ1-2 and V is TRBV20-1; no reliable D call. The V gene's germline CDR1 is DFQATT and CDR2 SNEGSKA (reference sequence). This CDR3 has 11 residues. V was trimmed by 4 bases and J by 6 bases, leaving 9 bases between them. CDR3 DNA sequence: TGCAGTGCTACCGGCCCTAATGGCTACACCTTC. Translation gives CSATGPNGYTF.

CDR3 in amino acids: CASSLDLAGLQETQYF. The CDR3 DNA sequence: TGTGCCAGCAGCCTGGACCTAGCGGGGCTACAAGAGACCCAGTACTTC. The rearrangement links TRBV7-2 to TRBJ2-5; 9 bases are shared with TRBD2. The CDR3 is made up of 16 amino acids. Looked up from germline, CDR1 is SGHTA and CDR2 is FQGNSA. Trimming took 5 bases from V and 2 from J; bases not matched to a gene: 9.

This chain joins TRBV4-1 and TRBJ1-4; D might be TRBD1 (6 bases). CDR3 length: 16 amino acids. Germline assignment: CDR1 MGHRA and CDR2 YSYEKL. V lost 6 bases to trimming and J lost 0 bases, with 14 bases between them. The CDR3 loop is CASRPTGKTTNEKLFF. CDR3 coding DNA: TGCGCCAGCAGGCCTACAGGGAAAACAACTAATGAAAAACTGTTTTTT.

The chain uses TRBV5-4 and TRBJ2-1; D uncertain. This CDR3 comprises 14 residues. Germline CDR1 reads SGHNT; CDR2 reads YYREEE (reference sequence). The ends were cut back, 5 bases at V and 4 bases at J, with 13 bases in the middle. The CDR3 nucleotides are TGTGCCAGCAGGCAAGAGCTCGGATACAATGAGCAGTTCTTC. Protein: CASRQELGYNEQFF.

V usage is TRBV2 and J usage is TRBJ2-1, with D uncertain. V was pared by 2 bases and J by 5 bases, with 10 bases between. The germline CDR1 and CDR2 sequences are SNHLY and FYNNEI. The CDR3 totals 14 residues. The chain's CDR3 is CASSELYLNNEQFF. In nucleotides, the CDR3 is TGTGCCAGCAGTGAATTATACCTAAACAATGAGCAGTTCTTC.

This clone appeared a few times. Other DNA variants within this sample encode the same CDR3. The rearrangement links TRBV7-9 to TRBJ2-1; 7 nucleotides match TRBD1. CDR1 is SEHNR and CDR2 is FQNEAQ in the germline V gene (reference sequence). The CDR3 runs 14 residues. The V segment lost 5 bases and the J segment 5 bases; nucleotides outside the gene matches: 6. The DNA for the CDR3 is TGTGCCAGCAGCCTAGACAGGGCCCACAATGAGCAGTTCTTC. As protein: CASSLDRAHNEQFF.

The chain couples TRBV11-2 to TRBJ2-2; 9 positions match TRBD1. V was pared by 2 bases and J by 5 bases, with 3 bases of the junction left unmatched. Germline loops: CDR1 SGHAT, CDR2 FQNNGV. This CDR3 has 15 amino acids. As DNA, the CDR3 is TGTGCCAGCAGCTTATGGGACAGGGATACCGGGGAGCTGTTTTTT. Translating it yields CASSLWDRDTGELFF.

The rearrangement uses TRBV11-3 and TRBJ2-5; D not resolved. The CDR3 length is 13 residues. The V end was cut by 0 bases, the J end by 2 bases, with 4 bases between. CDR1 SGHNT and CDR2 YENEEA come from the germline V gene. The CDR3 region has the DNA TGTGCCAGCAGCTTAGACAGTCAAGAGACCCAGTACTTC. It translates to CASSLDSQETQYF.

The genes are TRBV3-1 (or the pseudogene TRBV3-2) and TRBJ1-2; D possibly corresponds to TRBD1 (6 bases). Between the trimmed V and J ends, which lost 4 bases and 7 bases, there was a span of 19 bases. The CDR3 length is 15 residues. CDR1 LGHDT and CDR2 YNNKEL come from the germline V gene (reference sequence). CDR3 in amino acids: CASSPRWGLLRGYTF. CDR3 in DNA: TGTGCCAGCAGCCCGCGCTGGGGGCTTCTGCGTGGCTACACCTTC.

V is TRBV6-5 and J is TRBJ2-2; 11 positions match TRBD2. Germline V gene sequence: CDR1 MNHEY, CDR2 SVGAGI. There are 15 residues in the CDR3. The junction had 2 bases not matched to a gene; V was cut back by 8 bases and J by 0 bases. In DNA form, the CDR3 reads TGTGCCAGCCGTAGCGGGGGGGCGAACACCGGGGAGCTGTTTTTT. The encoded protein is CASRSGGANTGELFF.

This chain connects TRBV5-1 to TRBJ2-5; D is unresolved. The CDR3 extends over 15 amino acids. The germline V and J ends were trimmed by 0 bases and 2 bases, with 11 bases remaining between them. Per the germline V gene, CDR1 is SGHRS and CDR2 is YFSETQ. CDR3 sequence (DNA): TGCGCCAGCAGCTTGGCCGCCTTCACACAAGAGACCCAGTACTTC. The encoded protein is CASSLAAFTQETQYF.

This clone occurred a few times. The chain employs TRBV6-6 and TRBJ1-2; 10 bases line up with TRBD1. Germline V CDR1 and CDR2: MNHNY, SVGAGI (reference sequence). The V and J ends lost 7 bases and 4 bases, in that order; junction bases with no gene match: 12. The CDR3 spans 16 residues. CDR3 loop: CASIAGTGEGFYGYTF. The DNA of the CDR3 is TGTGCCAGCATCGCCGGGACAGGGGAGGGGTTCTATGGCTACACCTTC.

This chain uses TRBV2 with TRBJ1-2, with a weak D call TRBD1 (6 bases). The germline CDR1 and CDR2 sequences are SNHLY and FYNNEI. Deletions cut 8 bases from V and 4 bases from J, with 11 bases between. The CDR3 has 12 residues. CDR3 coding DNA: TGTGCCAGCTACAGGGTTGCCTATGGCTACACCTTC. Translating it yields CASYRVAYGYTF.

Comments on this clone: At the DNA level, this CDR3 is encoded by other sequences in the same sample as well. This sequence joins TRBV28 and TRBJ2-3; 14 nucleotides line up with TRBD2. This CDR3 is 17 amino acids long. In germline, CDR1 is MDHEN, CDR2 SYDVKM. The V and J ends lost 4 bases and 3 bases, in that order; junction bases with no gene match: 6. CDR3 sequence (DNA): TGTGCCAGCAGTTCCCCTGGGACTAGCGGGAGAACAGATACGCAGTATTTT. It is translated as CASSSPGTSGRTDTQYF.

The chain employs TRBV4-2 and TRBJ2-1; TRBD2 agrees at 13 bases. The V gene end was trimmed by 2 bases and the J gene end by 5 bases; junction bases not matched to a gene: 3. This CDR3 has 16 amino acids. Germline-derived CDR1 and CDR2 are LGHNA and YNFKEQ. The CDR3 is CASSQWTSGSDNEQFF. The DNA for the CDR3 is TGTGCCAGCAGCCAATGGACTAGCGGGAGTGACAATGAGCAGTTCTTC.

The CDR3 here is CASSIGTRDTQYF. The CDR3 DNA reads TGTGCCAGTAGTATCGGGACTAGAGATACGCAGTATTTT. V gene TRBV19 combines with J gene TRBJ2-3; 8 positions agree with TRBD2. This CDR3 has 13 residues. Germline V gene sequence: CDR1 LNHDA, CDR2 SQIVND (reference sequence). V was clipped by 3 bases and J by 5 bases; unmatched bases: 1.

The chain is built from TRBV3-1 (or the pseudogene TRBV3-2) and TRBJ1-3; D is possibly TRBD1 (5 bases). Trimming left V 4 bases short and J 0 bases short, with 19 bases between. The CDR3 has 18 residues. Germline V gene lookup returns CDR1 LGHDT and CDR2 YNNKEL (reference sequence). The chain's CDR3 is CASSPPRGPYTSGNTIYF. The CDR3 DNA sequence: TGTGCCAGCAGCCCTCCAAGGGGCCCTTATACCTCTGGAAACACCATATATTTT.

The chain recombines TRBV19 with TRBJ2-7; TRBD2 aligns across 14 bases. This CDR3 comprises 15 residues. From germline, CDR1 is LNHDA and CDR2 SQIVND (reference sequence). J gave up 6 bases and V 3 bases, and 4 bases lay outside the gene matches. The CDR3 DNA sequence: TGTGCCAGTAGTATCCGACTAGCGGGAGGGGGCGAGCAGTACTTC. This sequence encodes CASSIRLAGGGEQYF.